This T cell receptor (beta chain) was retrieved from a study of blood T cells in healthy people across ages. Germline CDR1 SGHRS, CDR2 YFSETQ. The CDR3 totals 15 residues. V lost 2 bases and J 6 bases, leaving 15 bases between the germline ends. For the second PCR, which ran for about 7 to 11 cycles, a sample-barcoded 5' primer and a J-beta primer mix were used. TCRdb itself ran the 5' RACE reads through MiXCR, one entry per CDR3 protein. This table holds 800,000 or so distinct CDR3 sequences, under 80% found once. The V call is TRBV5-1, the J call TRBJ2-1; D is perhaps TRBD1 (6 bases). This clonotype was sampled from a man under 40 in good health. Sequencing input: blood. The CDR3 protein is CASSFQGFMSNEQFF. CDR3 coding DNA: TGCGCCAGCAGCTTCCAGGGGTTTATGAGCAATGAGCAGTTCTTC.